The 29 T cell receptor beta chains below come from one sample, sequenced in a study of blood T cell repertoires in COVID-19. Some clones are missing from TCRdb's copy, which holds only in-frame ones; the method was immunoSEQ multiplex PCR. Here the sample spans roughly 150,000 clones, 80% to 90% being singletons. The specimen was peripheral blood. Receptor source: an elderly woman with acute or convalescent COVID-19.

This chain links TRBV5-4 with TRBJ2-5, with 9 bases lining up with TRBD2. Trimming cost V 2 bases and J 5 bases; bases outside gene matches: 7. CDR3 length: 15 residues. CDR1 is SGHNT, CDR2 YYREEE, per germline (reference sequence). CDR3 loop: CASSFDSGGFETQYF. For the CDR3, the DNA is TGTGCCAGCAGCTTCGATAGCGGGGGTTTTGAGACCCAGTACTTC.

This clone was detected only a few times. This chain connects TRBV4-3 to TRBJ2-3; perhaps TRBD2 as D (6 bases). CDR1 and CDR2 from the germline V gene are LGHNA and YSLEER. This CDR3 is built from 16 residues. Trimming left V 1 base short and J 6 bases short, with 17 bases between. The CDR3, as DNA: TGCGCCAGCAGCCAAGCGTCTGTGGGCGGGGTGGATACGCAGTATTTT. This translates into CASSQASVGGVDTQYF.

This chain joins TRBV29-1 and TRBJ1-1; D is unresolved. In germline, CDR1 is SQVTM, CDR2 ANQGSEA. This CDR3 region has 15 residues. Trimming removed 7 bases from V and 4 bases from J, with 22 bases in between. CDR3 coding DNA: TGCAGCGACCCCCGGGGAACGACAAGCCTCACTGAAGCTTTCTTT. It is translated as CSDPRGTTSLTEAFF.

In its sample, this clone was seen a few times. Other DNA sequences in this specimen translate into the identical CDR3. The rearrangement uses TRBV2 and TRBJ2-1; D gene uncertain. The V gene's germline CDR1 is SNHLY and CDR2 FYNNEI. The CDR3 length is 12 residues. The V end was cut by 5 bases, the J end by 4 bases, with 6 bases between. In DNA, the CDR3 is TGTGCCAGCAGTCCCTCGTACAATGAGCAGTTCTTC. It is translated as CASSPSYNEQFF.

The chain links TRBV6-1 to TRBJ2-1; D call uncertain. Per the germline V gene, CDR1 is MNHNS and CDR2 is SASEGT. The CDR3 totals 15 residues. V lost 0 bases and J 8 bases, leaving 14 bases between the germline ends. CDR3 coding DNA: TGTGCCAGCAGTGAAGCGTCGAGATCCCTCCATGAGCAGTTCTTC. Amino acids: CASSEASRSLHEQFF.

The chain joins TRBV5-6 to TRBJ2-1; tentatively, D is TRBD2 (5 bases). Looked up from germline, CDR1 is SGHDT and CDR2 is YYEEEE. This CDR3 comprises 19 residues. The V and J ends lost 2 bases and 0 bases respectively, with 21 bases between them. The CDR3 loop reads CASSFGFISVRISYNEQFF. CDR3 sequence (DNA): TGTGCCAGCAGCTTCGGATTTATTAGCGTCAGGATCTCCTACAATGAGCAGTTCTTC.

The rearrangement links TRBV6-5 to TRBJ2-2; no reliable D call. Trimming left V 8 bases short and J 0 bases short, with 10 bases between. The CDR3 sequence is 14 residues long. In germline, CDR1 is MNHEY, CDR2 SVGAGI. For the CDR3, the DNA is TGTGCCAGCCTACGATCAACGAACACCGGGGAGCTGTTTTTT. This codes for CASLRSTNTGELFF.

V and J are TRBV2 and TRBJ2-7; maybe TRBD1 (5 bases). The V gene's germline CDR1 is SNHLY and CDR2 FYNNEI. CDR3 length: 13 residues. V was pared by 6 bases and J by 0 bases, with 9 bases between. Written as DNA, the CDR3 is TGTGCCAGCAGAGTAGACAGCTCCTACGAGCAGTACTTC. Protein: CASRVDSSYEQYF. The whole variable domain, remainder taken from reference TRBV2 and TRBJ2-7, is EPEVTQTPSHQVTQMGQEVILRCVPISNHLYFYWYRQILGQKVEFLVSFYNNEISEKSEIFDDQFSVERPDGSNFTLKIRSTKLEDSAMYFCASRVDSSYEQYFGPGTRLTVT.

This clone was recorded once. J is TRBJ1-1 and V is TRBV27; a weak D match, TRBD1 (5 bases). This CDR3 has 18 amino acids. The germline V and J ends were trimmed by 6 bases and 0 bases, with 23 bases remaining between them. Germline V gene data show CDR1 as MNHEY and CDR2 as SMNVEV (reference sequence). CDR3 DNA sequence: TGTGCCAGCAGCCTGAATAAATACCGGGGGGTAATGAACACTGAAGCTTTCTTT. Translation gives CASSLNKYRGVMNTEAFF.

V gene TRBV6-5 combines with J gene TRBJ2-7; 7 positions match TRBD2. The V and J ends lost 3 bases and 3 bases, in that order; junction bases with no gene match: 2. The CDR3 has 13 residues. CDR1 is MNHEY and CDR2 is SVGAGI in the germline V gene. Here the CDR3 DNA reads TGTGCCAGCAGTTATTGGGAGGGCTACGAGCAGTACTTC. Translating it yields CASSYWEGYEQYF.

This clone has a single count. The chain uses TRBV5-1 and TRBJ1-2; 12 positions agree with TRBD1. This CDR3 has 15 residues. Unmatched junction bases numbered 2, after V lost 3 bases and J lost 2 bases. The germline V gene has CDR1 SGHRS and CDR2 YFSETQ. Here the CDR3 DNA reads TGCGCCAGCAGCTGGGACAGGGGGCAAAACTATGGCTACACCTTC. Its translation is CASSWDRGQNYGYTF.

As DNA, the CDR3 is TGCGCCAGCAGCTTGGGGGGAGGGACTGAAGCTTTCTTT. Translating it yields CASSLGGGTEAFF. The V and J genes are TRBV5-1 and TRBJ1-1; D unclear. In germline, CDR1 is SGHRS, CDR2 YFSETQ. Between the trimmed V and J ends, which lost 0 bases and 5 bases, there was a span of 8 bases. This CDR3 contains 13 residues.

This clone was recorded only once. V and J are TRBV19 and TRBJ1-1; the D gene is possibly TRBD1 (6 bases). This CDR3 region has 13 residues. V was shortened by 4 bases and J by 10 bases, with 16 bases between the two germline ends. Germline loops: CDR1 LNHDA, CDR2 SQIVND (reference sequence). The CDR3 loop reads CASSNTGSGLAFF. CDR3 sequence (DNA): TGTGCCAGTAGTAATACAGGGTCGGGATTAGCTTTCTTT.

The chain joins TRBV27 to TRBJ1-6; maybe TRBD1 (6 bases). This CDR3 has 15 residues. Trimming shortened V by 5 bases and J by 11 bases, and 19 bases separated the two germline ends. Germline V gene data show CDR1 as MNHEY and CDR2 as SMNVEV (reference sequence). The DNA for the CDR3 is TGTGCCAGCAGTCCATCGACAGGATCGGCGGCACCCCTCCACTTT. It translates to CASSPSTGSAAPLHF.

The J gene is TRBJ1-1, the V gene TRBV30; D remains ambiguous. The CDR3 is 15 residues long. The ends were cut back, 0 bases at V and 4 bases at J, with 15 bases in the middle. Germline assignment: CDR1 GTSNPN and CDR2 SVGIG (reference sequence). DNA of the CDR3: TGTGCCTGGAGTGTACTCGGGAGAATAGTCACTGAAGCTTTCTTT. It specifies CAWSVLGRIVTEAFF.

The genes are TRBV18 and TRBJ2-5; D is possibly TRBD1 (5 bases). V was cut by 6 bases and J by 2 bases, with 10 bases left in between. In germline, CDR1 is KGHSH, CDR2 LQKENI. This CDR3 contains 13 residues. CDR3 in DNA: TGTGCCAGCTCCGCCGACAGACAAGAGACCCAGTACTTC. Its protein product is CASSADRQETQYF.

The V gene is TRBV28, the J gene TRBJ2-3, with D unresolved. Per the germline V gene, CDR1 is MDHEN and CDR2 is SYDVKM. Trimming removed 6 bases at V and 0 bases at J, with 16 bases between. The CDR3 spans 16 residues. This CDR3 is CASSVWAKTSTDTQYF. DNA of the CDR3: TGTGCCAGCAGCGTGTGGGCTAAAACTAGCACAGATACGCAGTATTTT.

This clone was counted a few times. The chain recombines TRBV4-2 with TRBJ1-3, with a tentative D call TRBD1 (6 bases). The CDR3 spans 15 residues. Trimming took off 2 bases at V and 4 bases at J, with 12 bases between the two ends. Germline CDR1 and CDR2: LGHNA and YNFKEQ. The CDR3 loop is CASSQTGSLGNTIYF. The CDR3 nucleotides read TGTGCCAGCAGCCAAACAGGGTCCCTGGGAAACACCATATATTTT.

V is TRBV18 and J is TRBJ2-7, with 8 nucleotides matching TRBD1. There are 13 residues in the CDR3. V gave up 3 bases and J gave up 9 bases; unmatched junction bases: 7. Germline CDR1 is KGHSH and CDR2 is LQKENI. DNA of the CDR3: TGTGCCAGCTCACCGGACAGGGAGGAAGGGCAGTACTTC. Protein sequence: CASSPDREEGQYF. The complete variable domain, with remaining parts taken from reference TRBV18 and TRBJ2-7, reads NAGVMQNPRHLVRRRGQEARLRCSPMKGHSHVYWYRQLPEEGLKFMVYLQKENIIDESGMPKERFSAEFPKEGPSILRIQQVVRGDSAAYFCASSPDREEGQYFGPGTRLTVT.

This clone has a single count. This chain connects TRBV5-1 to TRBJ2-7; 10 bases fit TRBD1. The germline V gene encodes CDR1 SGHRS and CDR2 YFSETQ. The CDR3 consists of 15 residues. J was trimmed by 3 bases and V by 4 bases; bases with no gene match: 7. CDR3 sequence (DNA): TGCGCCAGCAGCCAGTGGGGGACAGGGGACTACGAGCAGTACTTC. Translation gives CASSQWGTGDYEQYF.

The chain joins TRBV19 to TRBJ1-5; D is uncertain. The CDR3 length is 14 residues. The V end lost 5 bases, the J end lost 9 bases, and 17 bases lay between the germline ends. The germline V gene has CDR1 LNHDA and CDR2 SQIVND (reference sequence). The CDR3 DNA sequence: TGTGCCAGTAGTGTCGGTCGGGGTGAAGGGCCCCAGCATTTT. Protein: CASSVGRGEGPQHF.

This rearrangement joins TRBV7-9 to TRBJ2-3; 11 bases align to TRBD2. In germline, CDR1 is SEHNR, CDR2 FQNEAQ (reference sequence). The length of the CDR3 is 18 residues. J lost 1 base, V lost 7 bases, and 13 bases had no gene match. CDR3 nucleotides: TGTGCCAGCAACTATGGACCTGGGACTAGCGGTCGCACAGATACGCAGTATTTT. Amino acid sequence: CASNYGPGTSGRTDTQYF.

This sequence joins TRBV6-6 and TRBJ2-5; TRBD1 aligns across 7 bases. Germline lookup yields CDR1 MNHNY and CDR2 SVGAGI (reference sequence). V lost 0 bases and J lost 2; bases outside the gene matches: 6. The CDR3 is 16 amino acids. CDR3 DNA sequence: TGTGCCAGCAGTTACTCGTGGGGGACAGAGCAAGAGACCCAGTACTTC. This gives the protein CASSYSWGTEQETQYF.

This chain joins TRBV7-9 and TRBJ2-7; TRBD1 might be the D (6 bases). This CDR3 is 15 amino acids long. In germline, CDR1 is SEHNR, CDR2 FQNEAQ (reference sequence). V gave up 0 bases and J gave up 4 bases, with 13 bases separating them. Written as DNA, the CDR3 is TGTGCCAGCAGCTTAGCGGGACACGGGTCGTACGAGCAGTACTTC. As protein: CASSLAGHGSYEQYF.

A single count supports this clone. The genes are TRBV6-5 and TRBJ2-5; 9 bases align to TRBD1. CDR3 length: 15 residues. Germline CDR1 MNHEY, CDR2 SVGAGI. The DNA of the CDR3 is TGTGCTAAAAAGGTCCAGGGGACAGGGCGAGAGACCCAGTACTTC. Translating gives CAKKVQGTGRETQYF.

The chain recombines TRBV29-1 with TRBJ2-5, with 8 bases matching TRBD2. The CDR3 consists of 14 residues. Germline CDR1 SQVTM, CDR2 ANQGSEA. Trimming at V came to 2 bases and at J to 7 bases, leaving 9 bases not matched to a gene. The CDR3 nucleotides read TGCAGCGTTGAATTAGGCGGGGGGAGGGGGACCCAGTACTTC. This gives the protein CSVELGGGRGTQYF.

The chain uses TRBV19 and TRBJ2-6; TRBD1 might be the D (5 bases). Per the germline V gene, CDR1 is LNHDA and CDR2 is SQIVND (reference sequence). Trimming cost V 1 base and J 0 bases, with 10 bases left between them. The CDR3 is 17 residues long. The CDR3, as DNA: TGTGCCAGTAGTATAGGCAGGGTCACCTCTGGGGCCAACGTCCTGACTTTC. The encoded protein is CASSIGRVTSGANVLTF.

The rearrangement links TRBV6-4 to TRBJ1-1; D remains unclear. Germline V gene lookup returns CDR1 MRHNA and CDR2 SNTAGT. CDR3 size: 13 residues. Between the trimmed V and J ends, which lost 3 bases and 1 base, there was a span of 6 bases. Here the CDR3 reads CASSEFQNTEAFF. CDR3 bases: TGTGCCAGCAGTGAATTCCAGAACACTGAAGCTTTCTTT.

This chain connects TRBV5-1 to TRBJ2-1; TRBD2 matches at 8 bases. Losses at the gene ends were 0 bases for V and 7 bases for J; bases not matched to a gene: 12. CDR1 and CDR2 from the germline V gene are SGHRS and YFSETQ. The CDR3 contains 17 residues. In nucleotides, the CDR3 is TGCGCCAGCAGCTTGGCCTTCGGGGGGGTAATCATTAATGAGCAGTTCTTC. Protein: CASSLAFGGVIINEQFF.